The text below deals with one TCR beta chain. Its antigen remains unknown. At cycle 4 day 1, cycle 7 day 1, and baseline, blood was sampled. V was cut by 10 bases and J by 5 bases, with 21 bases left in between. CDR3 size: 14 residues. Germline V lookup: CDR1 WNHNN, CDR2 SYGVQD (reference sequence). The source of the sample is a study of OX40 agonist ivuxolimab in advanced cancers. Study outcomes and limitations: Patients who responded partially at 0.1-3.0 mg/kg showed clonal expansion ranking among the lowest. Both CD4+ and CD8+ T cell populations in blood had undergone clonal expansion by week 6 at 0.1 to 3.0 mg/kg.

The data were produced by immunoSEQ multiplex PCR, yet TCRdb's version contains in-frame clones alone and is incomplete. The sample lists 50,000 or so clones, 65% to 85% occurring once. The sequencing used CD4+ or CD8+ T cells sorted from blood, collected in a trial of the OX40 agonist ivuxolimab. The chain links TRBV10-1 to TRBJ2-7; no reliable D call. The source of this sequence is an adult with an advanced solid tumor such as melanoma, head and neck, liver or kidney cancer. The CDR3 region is CATGLGPAVDEQYF. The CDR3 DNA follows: TGCGCCACCGGCTTGGGCCCCGCGGTTGACGAGCAGTACTTC.